This T cell receptor (beta chain) was sequenced for a study of blood T cell repertoires in COVID-19. Produced via immunoSEQ multiplex PCR; TCRdb's table is partial and in-frame only. The top ten hold under 2.5% of the sample, which has approximately 98,000 clones, over 75% seen once. A few counts support this clone. The germline V gene encodes CDR1 MGHDK and CDR2 SYGVNS. The CDR3 runs to 14 residues. V shed 4 bases, J shed 6 bases, and the junction held 7 bases outside the gene matches. This receptor was taken from a human donor in a cohort sampled during active COVID-19. The specimen sequenced was peripheral blood. The chain links TRBV25-1 to TRBJ1-2; the match to TRBD1 covers 8 bases. The CDR3 nucleotides read TGTGCCAGCAGTGCTCAGGGGGCGGGCGATGGCTACACCTTC. The encoded protein is CASSAQGAGDGYTF.